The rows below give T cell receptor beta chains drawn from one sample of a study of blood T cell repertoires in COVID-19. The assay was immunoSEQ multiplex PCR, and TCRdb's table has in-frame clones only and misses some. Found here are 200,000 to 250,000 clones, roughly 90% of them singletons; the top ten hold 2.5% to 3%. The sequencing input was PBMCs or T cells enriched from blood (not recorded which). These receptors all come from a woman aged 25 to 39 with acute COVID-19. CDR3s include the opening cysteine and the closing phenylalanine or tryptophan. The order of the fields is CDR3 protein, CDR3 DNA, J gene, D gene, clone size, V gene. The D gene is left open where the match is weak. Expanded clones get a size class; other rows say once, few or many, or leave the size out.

CDR3aa: CASSQGAKEQYF; CDR3nt: TGTGCCAGCAGCCAGGGGGCGAAGGAGCAGTACTTC; j_gene: TRBJ2-7; d_gene: NA; abundance: NA; v_gene: TRBV3-1/TRBV3-2
CDR3aa: CAISDRTQNTEAFF; CDR3nt: TGTGCCATCAGTGATAGGACACAGAACACTGAAGCTTTCTTT; j_gene: TRBJ1-1; d_gene: NA; abundance: NA; v_gene: TRBV10-3
CDR3aa: CASSSTGSAFF; CDR3nt: TGTGCCAGCAGCTCTACAGGGAGTGCTTTCTTT; j_gene: TRBJ1-1; d_gene: NA; abundance: NA; v_gene: TRBV6-5
CDR3aa: CASSLESGGDYTDTQYF; CDR3nt: TGTGCCAGCAGCTTAGAGTCCGGCGGGGATTACACAGATACGCAGTATTTT; j_gene: TRBJ2-3; d_gene: NA; abundance: NA; v_gene: TRBV7-2
CDR3aa: CASGDRVHEKLFF; CDR3nt: TGTGCTAGTGGGGACAGGGTGCACGAAAAACTGTTTTTT; j_gene: TRBJ1-4; d_gene: TRBD1; abundance: NA; v_gene: TRBV12-5
CDR3aa: CASRNQDLTEAFF; CDR3nt: TGTGCCAGCAGAAACCAGGATCTCACTGAAGCTTTCTTT; j_gene: TRBJ1-1; d_gene: NA; abundance: NA; v_gene: TRBV12-3/TRBV12-4
CDR3aa: CSVLLDRLNTEAFF; CDR3nt: TGCAGCGTTTTATTAGACAGATTGAACACTGAAGCTTTCTTT; j_gene: TRBJ1-1; d_gene: NA; abundance: NA; v_gene: TRBV29-1
CDR3aa: CASSYVARDTGELFF; CDR3nt: TGTGCCAGCAGTTATGTAGCGCGGGACACCGGGGAGCTGTTTTTT; j_gene: TRBJ2-2; d_gene: NA; abundance: NA; v_gene: TRBV6-5
CDR3aa: CASRRTGGNQPQHF; CDR3nt: TGTGCCAGCAGGAGAACAGGGGGAAATCAGCCCCAGCATTTT; j_gene: TRBJ1-5; d_gene: TRBD1; abundance: NA; v_gene: TRBV6-5
CDR3aa: CASSWGGEKLFF; CDR3nt: TGTGCCAGCAGTTGGGGGGGTGAAAAACTGTTTTTT; j_gene: TRBJ1-4; d_gene: NA; abundance: NA; v_gene: TRBV12-3/TRBV12-4
CDR3aa: CASSLARVIGNTIYF; CDR3nt: TGTGCCAGCAGCTTAGCGCGGGTGATCGGAAACACCATATATTTT; j_gene: TRBJ1-3; d_gene: NA; abundance: NA; v_gene: TRBV7-9
CDR3aa: CASRDRGAADTQYF; CDR3nt: TGTGCCAGCAGAGACAGGGGTGCGGCAGATACGCAGTATTTT; j_gene: TRBJ2-3; d_gene: TRBD1; abundance: NA; v_gene: TRBV5-4
CDR3aa: CASNRGDNEQFF; CDR3nt: TGCGCCAGCAATAGAGGTGACAATGAGCAGTTCTTC; j_gene: TRBJ2-1; d_gene: NA; abundance: once; v_gene: TRBV5-1
CDR3aa: CSVDGAGSYNEQFF; CDR3nt: TGCAGCGTTGATGGAGCGGGCTCCTACAATGAGCAGTTCTTC; j_gene: TRBJ2-1; d_gene: NA; abundance: NA; v_gene: TRBV29-1
CDR3aa: CASRPTQGGGYEQYF; CDR3nt: TGTGCCAGCAGACCGACGCAGGGCGGGGGCTACGAGCAGTACTTC; j_gene: TRBJ2-7; d_gene: TRBD2; abundance: once; v_gene: TRBV28
CDR3aa: CASSFGQGNYGYTF; CDR3nt: TGTGCCAGCAGCTTTGGACAGGGCAACTATGGCTACACCTTC; j_gene: TRBJ1-2; d_gene: TRBD1; abundance: few; v_gene: TRBV11-2
CDR3aa: CASSSAGAPGYEQYF; CDR3nt: TGTGCCAGCAGCTCAGCGGGGGCCCCTGGCTACGAGCAGTACTTC; j_gene: TRBJ2-7; d_gene: TRBD2; abundance: NA; v_gene: TRBV11-2
CDR3aa: CASSYRTSGGYYNEQFF; CDR3nt: TGTGCCAGCAGTTATCGGACTAGCGGGGGGTACTACAATGAGCAGTTCTTC; j_gene: TRBJ2-1; d_gene: TRBD2; abundance: NA; v_gene: TRBV5-8
CDR3aa: CASSSGTTRLSEQYF; CDR3nt: TGTGCCAGCAGCTCTGGGACAACCCGCCTCTCCGAGCAGTACTTC; j_gene: TRBJ2-7; d_gene: NA; abundance: once; v_gene: TRBV6-5
CDR3aa: CASSSPGDRDQPQHF; CDR3nt: TGTGCCAGCAGCTCACCCGGGGACAGGGATCAGCCCCAGCATTTT; j_gene: TRBJ1-5; d_gene: TRBD1; abundance: NA; v_gene: TRBV7-9
CDR3aa: CASSPRTVRPNYGYTF; CDR3nt: TGCGCCAGCAGCCCGCGGACAGTTCGACCCAACTATGGCTACACCTTC; j_gene: TRBJ1-2; d_gene: NA; abundance: NA; v_gene: TRBV4-1
CDR3aa: CASRGDRDRAYEQYF; CDR3nt: TGTGCCAGCCGCGGTGACCGGGACAGGGCATACGAGCAGTACTTC; j_gene: TRBJ2-7; d_gene: TRBD1; abundance: NA; v_gene: TRBV6-5
CDR3aa: CARHRTGTRAFF; CDR3nt: TGCGCCAGACACCGAACAGGGACTAGGGCTTTCTTT; j_gene: TRBJ1-1; d_gene: NA; abundance: NA; v_gene: TRBV10-1
CDR3aa: CATSDGLSSGGTNNEQFF; CDR3nt: TGTGCCACCAGTGATGGCCTGTCTAGCGGGGGGACAAACAATGAGCAGTTCTTC; j_gene: TRBJ2-1; d_gene: TRBD2; abundance: NA; v_gene: TRBV24-1
CDR3aa: CASSLALGGHNEQFF; CDR3nt: TGCGCCAGCAGCTTGGCCCTCGGGGGGCACAATGAGCAGTTCTTC; j_gene: TRBJ2-1; d_gene: NA; abundance: NA; v_gene: TRBV5-1
CDR3aa: CASSPGPQGGNYGYTF; CDR3nt: TGTGCCAGCAGCCCTGGGCCACAGGGGGGAAACTATGGCTACACCTTC; j_gene: TRBJ1-2; d_gene: TRBD1; abundance: NA; v_gene: TRBV5-5
CDR3aa: CASSLTSGGGLGNEQFF; CDR3nt: TGTGCCAGCAGCTTAACAAGCGGGGGGGGGCTCGGCAATGAGCAGTTCTTC; j_gene: TRBJ2-1; d_gene: TRBD2; abundance: NA; v_gene: TRBV7-2
CDR3aa: CASSWGQSYEQYF; CDR3nt: TGTGCCAGCAGTTGGGGACAGTCCTACGAGCAGTACTTC; j_gene: TRBJ2-7; d_gene: TRBD1; abundance: NA; v_gene: TRBV6-2/TRBV6-3
CDR3aa: CASSLDRVGDNQPQHF; CDR3nt: TGCGCCAGCAGCCTGGACAGGGTCGGGGACAATCAGCCCCAGCATTTT; j_gene: TRBJ1-5; d_gene: TRBD1; abundance: NA; v_gene: TRBV4-3
CDR3aa: CASSPRSREINSPLHF; CDR3nt: TGTGCCAGCAGCCCCAGGTCAAGAGAAATTAATTCACCCCTCCACTTT; j_gene: TRBJ1-6; d_gene: NA; abundance: NA; v_gene: TRBV3-1/TRBV3-2
CDR3aa: CAGSHRHRGAKGNIQYF; CDR3nt: TGTGCCGGCAGCCACCGTCATCGGGGGGCCAAGGGGAACATTCAGTACTTC; j_gene: TRBJ2-4; d_gene: NA; abundance: NA; v_gene: TRBV5-8
CDR3aa: CATRSTGINTGELFF; CDR3nt: TGTGCCACCAGGTCGACAGGGATCAACACCGGGGAGCTGTTTTTT; j_gene: TRBJ2-2; d_gene: TRBD1; abundance: NA; v_gene: TRBV19
CDR3aa: CASRPLTTTNEKLFF; CDR3nt: TGTGCCAGCAGGCCCTTGACAACCACTAATGAAAAACTGTTTTTT; j_gene: TRBJ1-4; d_gene: NA; abundance: NA; v_gene: TRBV6-6
CDR3aa: CASINPGTRNYGYTF; CDR3nt: TGTGCCAGTATCAATCCCGGGACACGGAACTATGGCTACACCTTC; j_gene: TRBJ1-2; d_gene: NA; abundance: NA; v_gene: TRBV19
CDR3aa: CASSERPQNTEAFF; CDR3nt: TGTGCCAGCAGCGAGCGCCCCCAGAACACTGAAGCTTTCTTT; j_gene: TRBJ1-1; d_gene: NA; abundance: NA; v_gene: TRBV5-5
CDR3aa: CASSLVDRGYEQYF; CDR3nt: TGCGCCAGCAGCTTGGTGGACAGGGGATACGAGCAGTACTTC; j_gene: TRBJ2-7; d_gene: TRBD1; abundance: NA; v_gene: TRBV5-1
CDR3aa: CASSQDVGPNYGYTF; CDR3nt: TGCGCCAGCAGCCAAGACGTGGGCCCGAACTATGGCTACACCTTC; j_gene: TRBJ1-2; d_gene: NA; abundance: NA; v_gene: TRBV4-1
CDR3aa: CASSYGLAGGPSTQYF; CDR3nt: TGTGCCAGCAGTTACGGACTAGCGGGGGGGCCTAGTACGCAGTATTTT; j_gene: TRBJ2-3; d_gene: TRBD2; abundance: NA; v_gene: TRBV6-5
CDR3aa: CASSIGGQSFYGYTF; CDR3nt: TGTGCCAGTAGTATCGGAGGACAGTCATTCTATGGCTACACCTTC; j_gene: TRBJ1-2; d_gene: NA; abundance: NA; v_gene: TRBV19
CDR3aa: CASSLLDSGGNEQFF; CDR3nt: TGTGCCAGCAGCTTACTGGACAGTGGGGGCAATGAGCAGTTCTTC; j_gene: TRBJ2-1; d_gene: NA; abundance: NA; v_gene: TRBV7-8
CDR3aa: CAWSGTGVDPQHF; CDR3nt: TGTGCCTGGAGTGGGACAGGGGTCGACCCCCAGCATTTT; j_gene: TRBJ1-5; d_gene: TRBD1; abundance: NA; v_gene: TRBV30
CDR3aa: CASSLFNRRGSTEAFF; CDR3nt: TGTGCCAGCAGCTTGTTCAACAGAAGGGGAAGCACTGAAGCTTTCTTT; j_gene: TRBJ1-1; d_gene: NA; abundance: NA; v_gene: TRBV11-2